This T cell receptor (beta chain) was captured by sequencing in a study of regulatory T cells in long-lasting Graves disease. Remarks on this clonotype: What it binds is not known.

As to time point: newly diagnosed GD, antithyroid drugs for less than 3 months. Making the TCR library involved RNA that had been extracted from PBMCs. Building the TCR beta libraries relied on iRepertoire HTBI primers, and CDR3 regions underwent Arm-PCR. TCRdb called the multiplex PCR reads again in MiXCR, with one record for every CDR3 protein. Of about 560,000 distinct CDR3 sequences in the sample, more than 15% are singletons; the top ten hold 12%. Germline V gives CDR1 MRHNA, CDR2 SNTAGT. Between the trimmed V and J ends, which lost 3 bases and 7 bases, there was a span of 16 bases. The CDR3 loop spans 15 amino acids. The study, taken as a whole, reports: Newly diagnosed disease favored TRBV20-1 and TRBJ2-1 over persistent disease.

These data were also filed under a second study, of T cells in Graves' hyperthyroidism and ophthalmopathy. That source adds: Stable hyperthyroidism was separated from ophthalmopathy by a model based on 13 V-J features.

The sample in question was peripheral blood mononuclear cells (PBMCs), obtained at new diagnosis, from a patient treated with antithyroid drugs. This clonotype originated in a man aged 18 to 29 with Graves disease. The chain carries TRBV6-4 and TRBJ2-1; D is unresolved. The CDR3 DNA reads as TGTGCCAGCAGTGAAGGGTTCCAGGCCGCGAATGAGCAGTTCTTC. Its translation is CASSEGFQAANEQFF.